In its sample, the clone carrying this T cell receptor beta chain was seen once. The data originate from a study of blood T cell repertoires in COVID-19. The wider study: COVID-19 samples from acute and convalescent phases originated in the United States, Italy and Spain. T cells, B-cell-depleted T cells, or PBMCs supplied cDNA or gDNA.

The authors' processing: Amplifying reference gene primers gave estimates of nucleated cell counts. Sequencing used immunoSEQ multiplex PCR; TCRdb keeps in-frame clones, though not all of them. V and J calls and clone size come straight from that table; D and trimming were deduced from the DNA. The data contain 140,000 to 150,000 clones, around 89% of them seen just once; the ten biggest clones take up around 2.9%. Per the germline V gene, CDR1 is SGHVS and CDR2 is FQNEAQ. J lost 5 bases, V lost 7 bases, and 5 bases had no gene match. The CDR3 extends over 15 amino acids. The genes are TRBV7-8 and TRBJ2-1, with 13 bases lining up with TRBD2. The sample consisted of peripheral blood. The source is a man between 60 and 75 years old with active or convalescent COVID-19. The CDR3 here is CASTDGLAGDNEQFF. The CDR3 DNA follows: TGTGCCAGCACCGATGGACTAGCGGGAGACAATGAGCAGTTCTTC.